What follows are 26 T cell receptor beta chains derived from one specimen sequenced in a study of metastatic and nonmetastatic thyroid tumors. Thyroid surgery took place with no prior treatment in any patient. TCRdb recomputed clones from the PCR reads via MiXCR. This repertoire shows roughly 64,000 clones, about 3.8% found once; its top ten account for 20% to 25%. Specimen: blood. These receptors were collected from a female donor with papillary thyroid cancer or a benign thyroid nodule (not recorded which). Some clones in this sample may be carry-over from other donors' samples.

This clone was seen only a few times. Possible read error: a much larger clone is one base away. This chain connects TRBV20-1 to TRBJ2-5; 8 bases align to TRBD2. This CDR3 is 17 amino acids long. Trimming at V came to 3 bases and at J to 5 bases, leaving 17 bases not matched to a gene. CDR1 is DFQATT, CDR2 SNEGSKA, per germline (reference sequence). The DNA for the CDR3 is TGCAGTGCTAGGTCGGGGCTAGCGGGTCCTATGAGGGAGACCCAGTACTTC. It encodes CSARSGLAGPMRETQYF.

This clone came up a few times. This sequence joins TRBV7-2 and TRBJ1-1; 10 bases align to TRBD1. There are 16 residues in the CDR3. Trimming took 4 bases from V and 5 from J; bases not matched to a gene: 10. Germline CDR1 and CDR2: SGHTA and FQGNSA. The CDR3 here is CASSYAVGQGRTEAFF. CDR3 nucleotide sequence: TGTGCCAGCAGCTATGCGGTGGGACAGGGGAGAACTGAAGCTTTCTTT.

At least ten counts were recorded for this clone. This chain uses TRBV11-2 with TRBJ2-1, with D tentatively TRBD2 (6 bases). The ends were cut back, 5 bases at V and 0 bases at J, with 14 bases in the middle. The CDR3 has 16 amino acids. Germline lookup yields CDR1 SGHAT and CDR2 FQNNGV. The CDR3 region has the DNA TGTGCCAGCAGCGGGCGGGACGCCCTCTCCTACAATGAGCAGTTCTTC. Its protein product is CASSGRDALSYNEQFF.

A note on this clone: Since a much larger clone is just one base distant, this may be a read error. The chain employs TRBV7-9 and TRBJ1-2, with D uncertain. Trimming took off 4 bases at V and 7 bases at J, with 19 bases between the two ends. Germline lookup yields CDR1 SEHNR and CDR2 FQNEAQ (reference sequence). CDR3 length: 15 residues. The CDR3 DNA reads TGTGCCAGCAGCTCCGTCGAGGGAGGGAGGTCTGGCTACACCTTC. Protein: CASSSVEGGRSGYTF.

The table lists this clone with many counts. The CDR3 sequence: CASSQAWREQFF. CDR3 bases: TGTGCCAGCAGCCAAGCTTGGAGGGAGCAGTTCTTC. The V gene is TRBV14, the J gene TRBJ2-1, with D possibly being TRBD2 (5 bases). CDR3 length: 12 amino acids. V gave up 1 base and J gave up 10 bases, with 8 bases separating them. Germline V gene lookup returns CDR1 SGHDN and CDR2 FVKESK.

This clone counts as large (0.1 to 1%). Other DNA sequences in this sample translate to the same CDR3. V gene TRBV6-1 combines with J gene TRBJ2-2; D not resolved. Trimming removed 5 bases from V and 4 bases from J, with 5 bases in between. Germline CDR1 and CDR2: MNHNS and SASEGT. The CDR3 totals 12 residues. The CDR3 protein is CASSYRTGELFF. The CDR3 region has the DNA TGTGCCAGCAGTTATCGCACCGGGGAGCTGTTTTTT.

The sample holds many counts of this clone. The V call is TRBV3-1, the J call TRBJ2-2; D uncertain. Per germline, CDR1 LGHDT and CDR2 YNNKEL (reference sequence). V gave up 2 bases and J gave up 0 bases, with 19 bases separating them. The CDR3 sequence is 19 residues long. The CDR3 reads CASSQRYSFGRSNTGELFF. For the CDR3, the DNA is TGTGCCAGCAGCCAAAGATATTCGTTTGGACGGTCGAACACCGGGGAGCTGTTTTTT.

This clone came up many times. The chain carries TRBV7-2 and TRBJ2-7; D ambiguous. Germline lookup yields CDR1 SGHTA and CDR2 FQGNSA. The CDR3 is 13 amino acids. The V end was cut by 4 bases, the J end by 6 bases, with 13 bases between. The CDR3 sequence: CASSSRRGLEQYF. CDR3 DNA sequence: TGTGCCAGCAGCTCCCGGCGTGGGCTCGAGCAGTACTTC.

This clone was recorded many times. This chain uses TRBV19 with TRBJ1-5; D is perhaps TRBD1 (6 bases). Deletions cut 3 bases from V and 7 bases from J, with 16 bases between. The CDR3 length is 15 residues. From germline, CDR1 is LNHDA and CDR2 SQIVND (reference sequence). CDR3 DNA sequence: TGTGCCAGTAGTATTAACGAGGGGGGTAGGCAGCCCCAGCATTTT. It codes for CASSINEGGRQPQHF.

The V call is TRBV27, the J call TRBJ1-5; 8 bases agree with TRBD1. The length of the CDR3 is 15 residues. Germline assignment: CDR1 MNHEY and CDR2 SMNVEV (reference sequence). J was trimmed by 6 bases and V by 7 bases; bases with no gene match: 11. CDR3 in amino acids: CASKARGLPFQPQHF. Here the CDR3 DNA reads TGTGCCAGCAAGGCCAGGGGGCTACCTTTTCAGCCCCAGCATTTT.

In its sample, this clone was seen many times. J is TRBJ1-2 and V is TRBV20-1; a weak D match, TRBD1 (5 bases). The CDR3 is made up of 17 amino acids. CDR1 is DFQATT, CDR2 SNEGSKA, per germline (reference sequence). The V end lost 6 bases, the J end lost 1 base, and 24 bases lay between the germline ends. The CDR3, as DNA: TGCAGTGCGAACCAGGGTAGAGGTGTTCGGAATAACTATGGCTACACCTTC. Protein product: CSANQGRGVRNNYGYTF.

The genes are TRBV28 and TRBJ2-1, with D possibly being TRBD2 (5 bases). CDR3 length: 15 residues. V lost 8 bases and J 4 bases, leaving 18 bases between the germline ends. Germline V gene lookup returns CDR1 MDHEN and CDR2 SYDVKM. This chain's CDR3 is CASSRSWRTYNEQFF. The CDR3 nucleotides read TGTGCCAGCTCACGGAGCTGGAGGACTTACAATGAGCAGTTCTTC.

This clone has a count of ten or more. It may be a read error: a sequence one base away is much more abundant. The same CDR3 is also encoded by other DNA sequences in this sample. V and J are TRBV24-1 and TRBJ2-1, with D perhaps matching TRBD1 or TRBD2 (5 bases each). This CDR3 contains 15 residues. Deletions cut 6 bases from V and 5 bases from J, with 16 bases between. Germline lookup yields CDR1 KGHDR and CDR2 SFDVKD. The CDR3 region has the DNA TGTGCCACCAGTTCGGGGCTAGGGATTCACAATGAGCAGTTCTTC. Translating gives CATSSGLGIHNEQFF.

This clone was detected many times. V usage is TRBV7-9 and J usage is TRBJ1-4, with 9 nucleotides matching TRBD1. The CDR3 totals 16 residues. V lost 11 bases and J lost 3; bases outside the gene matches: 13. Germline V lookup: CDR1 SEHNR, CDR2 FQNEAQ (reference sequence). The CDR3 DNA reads TGTGCCGGCTCGGGACAGGGATCTAAGGCTAATGAAAAACTGTTTTTT. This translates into CAGSGQGSKANEKLFF.

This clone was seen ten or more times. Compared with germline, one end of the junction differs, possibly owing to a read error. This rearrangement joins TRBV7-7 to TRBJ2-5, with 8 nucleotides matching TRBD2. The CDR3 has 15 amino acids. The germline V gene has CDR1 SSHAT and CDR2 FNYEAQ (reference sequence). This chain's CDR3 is CASSLMSGGQETQYF. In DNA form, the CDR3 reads TGTGCTAGCAGCTTGATGTCGGGGGGGCAAGAGACCCAGTACTTC. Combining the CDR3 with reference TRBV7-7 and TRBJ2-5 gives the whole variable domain GAGVSQSPRYKVTKRGQDVTLRCDPISSHATLYWYQQALGQGPEFLTYFNYEAQPDKSGLPSDRFSAERPEGSISTLTIQRTEQRDSAMYRCASSLMSGGQETQYFGPGTRLLVL.

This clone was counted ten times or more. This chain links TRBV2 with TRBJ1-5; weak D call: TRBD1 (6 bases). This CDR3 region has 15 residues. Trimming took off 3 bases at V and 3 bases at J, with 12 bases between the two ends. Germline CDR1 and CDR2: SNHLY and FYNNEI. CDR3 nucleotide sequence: TGTGCCAGCAGTGAGGTTACAGGGACCAATCAGCCCCAGCATTTT. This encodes CASSEVTGTNQPQHF. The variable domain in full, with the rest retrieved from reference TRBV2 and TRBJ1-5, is EPEVTQTPSHQVTQMGQEVILRCVPISNHLYFYWYRQILGQKVEFLVSFYNNEISEKSEIFDDQFSVERPDGSNFTLKIRSTKLEDSAMYFCASSEVTGTNQPQHFGDGTRLSIL.

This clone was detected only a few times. The CDR3 here is CASSLGDRASSSPLHF. The CDR3 bases are TGTGCCAGCAGTCTAGGGGACAGGGCGTCTAGTTCACCCCTCCACTTT. This sequence joins TRBV28 and TRBJ1-6; 9 bases line up with TRBD1. The CDR3 runs to 16 residues. Germline V CDR1 and CDR2: MDHEN, SYDVKM. V gave up 5 bases and J gave up 9 bases; unmatched junction bases: 11.

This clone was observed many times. The DNA for the CDR3 is TGTGCCAGTGCGAACGACCCGTCCTACGAGCAGTACTTC. Its translation is CASANDPSYEQYF. The rearrangement uses TRBV12-3 or TRBV12-4 and TRBJ2-7; D is ambiguous. CDR3 length: 13 amino acids. The V end lost 9 bases, the J end lost 1 base, and 13 bases lay between the germline ends.

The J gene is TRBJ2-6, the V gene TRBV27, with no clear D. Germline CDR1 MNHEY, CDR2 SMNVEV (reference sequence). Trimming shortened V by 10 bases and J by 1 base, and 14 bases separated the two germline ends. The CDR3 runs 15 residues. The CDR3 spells CAIRPDWSGANVLTF. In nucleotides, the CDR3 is TGTGCCATCAGACCGGATTGGTCTGGGGCCAACGTCCTGACTTTC.

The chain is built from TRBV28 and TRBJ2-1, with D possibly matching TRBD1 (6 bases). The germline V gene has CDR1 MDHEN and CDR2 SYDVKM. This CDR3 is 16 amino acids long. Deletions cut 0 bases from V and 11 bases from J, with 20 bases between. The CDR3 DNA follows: TGTGCCAGCAGTTTATGGACAGGACGTTCAACGGGTAAGCAGTTCTTC. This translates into CASSLWTGRSTGKQFF.

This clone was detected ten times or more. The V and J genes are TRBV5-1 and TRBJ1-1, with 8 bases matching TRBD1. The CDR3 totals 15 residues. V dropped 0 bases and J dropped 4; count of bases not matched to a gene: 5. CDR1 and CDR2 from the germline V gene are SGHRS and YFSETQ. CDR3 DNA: TGCGCCAGCAGCTTGGCGTCCCAGGGGGCCACTGAAGCTTTCTTT. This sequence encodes CASSLASQGATEAFF.

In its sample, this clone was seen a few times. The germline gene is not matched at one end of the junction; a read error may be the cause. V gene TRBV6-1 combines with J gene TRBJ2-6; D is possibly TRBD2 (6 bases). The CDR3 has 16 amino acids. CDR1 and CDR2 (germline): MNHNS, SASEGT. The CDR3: CASMEGWVYVANFLTF. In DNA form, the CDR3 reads TGTGCCAGCATGGAGGGGTGGGTATACGTGGCCAACTTCCTGACTTTC.

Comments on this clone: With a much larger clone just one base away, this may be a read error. CDR3 protein: CASSPRGAGYNHGYTF. For the CDR3, the DNA is TGTGCCAGCTCGCCTAGGGGGGCAGGGTACAACCATGGCTACACCTTC. The chain couples TRBV18 to TRBJ1-2; tentative D call: TRBD1 (6 bases). CDR1 is KGHSH and CDR2 is LQKENI in the germline V gene. V shed 6 bases and J shed 6 bases, with 23 bases lying between them. The CDR3 runs 16 residues.

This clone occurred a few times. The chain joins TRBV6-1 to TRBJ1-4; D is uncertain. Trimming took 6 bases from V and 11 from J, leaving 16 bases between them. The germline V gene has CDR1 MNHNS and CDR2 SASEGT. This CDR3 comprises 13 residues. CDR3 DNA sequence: TGTGCCAGCAGGCTCGTTCTCGTGCGGAAACTGTTTTTT. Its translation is CASRLVLVRKLFF.

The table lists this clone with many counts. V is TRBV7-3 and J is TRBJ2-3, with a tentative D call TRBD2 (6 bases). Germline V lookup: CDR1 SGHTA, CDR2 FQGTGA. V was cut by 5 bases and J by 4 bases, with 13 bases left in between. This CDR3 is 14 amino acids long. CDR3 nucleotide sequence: TGTGCCAGCAGCCCACTAGCTGAGCCAGATACGCAGTATTTT. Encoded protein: CASSPLAEPDTQYF.

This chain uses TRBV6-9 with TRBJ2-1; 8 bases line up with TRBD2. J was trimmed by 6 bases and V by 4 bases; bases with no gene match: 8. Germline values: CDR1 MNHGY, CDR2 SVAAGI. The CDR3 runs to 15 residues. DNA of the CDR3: TGTGCCAGCAGTTCAGCGGGAGACGAGGTCAATGAGCAGTTCTTC. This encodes CASSSAGDEVNEQFF.